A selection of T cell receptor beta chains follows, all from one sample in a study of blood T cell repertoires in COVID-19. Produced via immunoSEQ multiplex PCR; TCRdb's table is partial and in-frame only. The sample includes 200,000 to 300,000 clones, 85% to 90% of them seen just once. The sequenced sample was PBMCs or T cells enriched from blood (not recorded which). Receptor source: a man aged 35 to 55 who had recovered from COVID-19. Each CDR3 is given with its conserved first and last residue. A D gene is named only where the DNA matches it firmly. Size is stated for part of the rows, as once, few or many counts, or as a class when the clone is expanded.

CDR3aa: CASSPTRGQGAGGNQPQHF; CDR3nt: TGTGCCAGCAGCCCCACACGAGGACAGGGGGCAGGGGGCAATCAGCCCCAGCATTTT; abundance: .; v_gene: TRBV7-9; d_gene: TRBD1; j_gene: TRBJ1-5
CDR3aa: CASSWDPGHPINYGYTF; CDR3nt: TGCGCCAGCAGCTGGGACCCGGGACATCCTATAAACTATGGCTACACCTTC; abundance: .; v_gene: TRBV5-1; d_gene: .; j_gene: TRBJ1-2
CDR3aa: CASSIVATNEKLFF; CDR3nt: TGTGCCAGTAGTATCGTCGCAACTAATGAAAAACTGTTTTTT; abundance: .; v_gene: TRBV19; d_gene: .; j_gene: TRBJ1-4
CDR3aa: CSVHQGATNEKLFF; CDR3nt: TGCAGCGTCCACCAGGGGGCAACTAATGAAAAACTGTTTTTT; abundance: .; v_gene: TRBV29-1; d_gene: TRBD1; j_gene: TRBJ1-4
CDR3aa: CASSLTGGEKLFF; CDR3nt: TGTGCCAGCAGCTTAACAGGGGGAGAAAAACTGTTTTTT; abundance: .; v_gene: TRBV11-1; d_gene: TRBD1; j_gene: TRBJ1-4
CDR3aa: CASSVGLGQTQYF; CDR3nt: TGTGCCAGCAGCGTCGGACTAGGACAGACCCAGTACTTC; abundance: .; v_gene: TRBV9; d_gene: TRBD2; j_gene: TRBJ2-5
CDR3aa: CASSSLGTRPYEQYF; CDR3nt: TGTGCCAGCAGTTCACTCGGGACAAGGCCCTACGAGCAGTACTTC; abundance: .; v_gene: TRBV6-2/TRBV6-3; d_gene: .; j_gene: TRBJ2-7
CDR3aa: CATRWGTGESDEQYF; CDR3nt: TGTGCCACCCGGTGGGGGACAGGGGAATCAGACGAGCAGTACTTC; abundance: .; v_gene: TRBV24-1; d_gene: TRBD1; j_gene: TRBJ2-7
CDR3aa: CASSFSAGGFLYEQYF; CDR3nt: TGTGCCAGCAGCTTTTCAGCGGGAGGGTTCTTATACGAGCAGTACTTC; abundance: .; v_gene: TRBV7-9; d_gene: TRBD2; j_gene: TRBJ2-7
CDR3aa: CASNTPGIEETQYF; CDR3nt: TGTGCCAGTAACACACCGGGGATAGAAGAGACCCAGTACTTC; abundance: .; v_gene: TRBV19; d_gene: .; j_gene: TRBJ2-5
CDR3aa: CSATGPYGYTF; CDR3nt: TGCAGTGCTACAGGCCCCTATGGCTACACCTTC; abundance: .; v_gene: TRBV20-1; d_gene: .; j_gene: TRBJ1-2
CDR3aa: CASSLRRISGNTIYF; CDR3nt: TGTGCCAGCAGTTTACGGAGGATCTCTGGAAACACCATATATTTT; abundance: .; v_gene: TRBV28; d_gene: .; j_gene: TRBJ1-3
CDR3aa: CSVGHRGNYEQYF; CDR3nt: TGCAGCGTTGGGCACAGGGGGAACTACGAGCAGTACTTC; abundance: .; v_gene: TRBV29-1; d_gene: TRBD1; j_gene: TRBJ2-7
CDR3aa: CSVEAGVERGGRNEQFF; CDR3nt: TGCAGCGTTGAAGCTGGAGTGGAGCGGGGGGGCCGCAATGAGCAGTTCTTC; abundance: once; v_gene: TRBV29-1; d_gene: TRBD2; j_gene: TRBJ2-1
CDR3aa: CASSGQALTDTQYF; CDR3nt: TGTGCCAGCAGTGGACAGGCGTTGACCGATACGCAGTATTTT; abundance: .; v_gene: TRBV2; d_gene: .; j_gene: TRBJ2-3
CDR3aa: CASSYDSPTYEQYF; CDR3nt: TGTGCCAGCAGCTACGACAGCCCTACCTACGAGCAGTACTTC; abundance: .; v_gene: TRBV7-2; d_gene: .; j_gene: TRBJ2-7
CDR3aa: CASSYWLGAESYGYTF; CDR3nt: TGTGCCAGCAGTTACTGGCTGGGGGCGGAGAGCTATGGCTACACCTTC; abundance: .; v_gene: TRBV6-5; d_gene: .; j_gene: TRBJ1-2
CDR3aa: CATSRPLRGNEQFF; CDR3nt: TGTGCCACCAGCAGACCGCTCAGGGGCAATGAGCAGTTCTTC; abundance: once; v_gene: TRBV15; d_gene: .; j_gene: TRBJ2-1
CDR3aa: CASRKIGGHKGDSNQPQHF; CDR3nt: TGTGCCAGCAGAAAAATCGGGGGGCACAAGGGGGATAGCAATCAGCCCCAGCATTTT; abundance: .; v_gene: TRBV21-1; d_gene: .; j_gene: TRBJ1-5
CDR3aa: CASSDPGQGGTEAFF; CDR3nt: TGTGCCAGCAGTGACCCGGGACAGGGGGGCACTGAAGCTTTCTTT; abundance: few; v_gene: TRBV25-1; d_gene: TRBD1; j_gene: TRBJ1-1
CDR3aa: CASSFVRSYEQYF; CDR3nt: TGTGCCAGCAGTTTTGTCCGCTCCTACGAGCAGTACTTC; abundance: .; v_gene: TRBV28; d_gene: .; j_gene: TRBJ2-7
CDR3aa: CASSPQGGETQYF; CDR3nt: TGTGCCAGCAGCCCACAGGGTGGAGAGACCCAGTACTTC; abundance: .; v_gene: TRBV3-1/TRBV3-2; d_gene: .; j_gene: TRBJ2-5
CDR3aa: CAEGGGGSQPQHF; CDR3nt: TGTGCGGAGGGCGGAGGGGGCTCTCAGCCCCAGCATTTT; abundance: .; v_gene: TRBV30; d_gene: TRBD1; j_gene: TRBJ1-5
CDR3aa: CASSPAGNGGNTIYF; CDR3nt: TGTGCCAGCTCACCAGCGGGGAATGGCGGAAACACCATATATTTT; abundance: few; v_gene: TRBV18; d_gene: .; j_gene: TRBJ1-3
CDR3aa: CASSEDSNYGYTF; CDR3nt: TGCGCCAGCAGCGAAGACAGTAACTATGGCTACACCTTC; abundance: .; v_gene: TRBV5-1; d_gene: .; j_gene: TRBJ1-2
CDR3aa: CASSWAGNQETQYF; CDR3nt: TGTGCCAGCAGTTGGGCGGGGAACCAAGAGACCCAGTACTTC; abundance: once; v_gene: TRBV27; d_gene: .; j_gene: TRBJ2-5